Presented here are 3 T cell receptor beta chains from one specimen sequenced in a study of cytomegalovirus exposure and HLA in healthy donors. The PCR contained 60 Vbeta and 13 Jbeta primers. Clones were sequenced by immunoSEQ multiplex PCR, and TCRdb holds only the in-frame ones, with some missing. This sample carries roughly 100,000 clones, approximately 86% of them seen once, and the ten largest clones take 5% to 6.5%. The specimen sequenced was PBMCs. These receptors all stem from a man aged 18-30 years in good health and CMV-seronegative.

CDR3 nucleotides: TGTGCCAGCAGTTACTCGGGAGGGTTATACGAGCAGTACTTC. As protein: CASSYSGGLYEQYF. This chain joins TRBV6-6 and TRBJ2-7; 7 nucleotides match TRBD2. Per germline, CDR1 MNHNY and CDR2 SVGAGI (reference sequence). CDR3 length: 14 amino acids. Unmatched junction bases numbered 3, after V lost 0 bases and J lost 4 bases.

CDR3 sequence: CASRGRGAGYTF. The CDR3 DNA sequence: TGTGCCAGCAGGGGCAGGGGAGCTGGCTACACCTTC. This rearrangement joins TRBV7-2 to TRBJ1-2, with D maybe TRBD1 (6 bases). Germline V lookup: CDR1 SGHTA, CDR2 FQGNSA. The CDR3 runs 12 residues. The ends were cut back, 6 bases at V and 7 bases at J, with 12 bases in the middle.

This chain links TRBV11-3 with TRBJ2-3, with D perhaps TRBD2 (5 bases). Germline V gene sequence: CDR1 SGHNT, CDR2 YENEEA. V was shortened by 1 base and J by 3 bases, with 8 bases between the two germline ends. The CDR3 contains 14 residues. Here the CDR3 DNA reads TGTGCCAGCAGCTTAGGAGGGTTAACAGATACGCAGTATTTT. The encoded protein is CASSLGGLTDTQYF.